The following is a T cell receptor (beta chain) sequence with its context. No antigen is known for it. The input lacks base qualities; no much larger clone sits a single base away. This entry belongs to a study of T cell repertoires in cytomegalovirus infection (dated by TCRdb to about 2019). Describing the broader study: The HLA type of each donor mattered for the analysis, because public TCR beta signatures pointed to carriage of CMV infection along with the matching HLA type.

Sequenced using an Illumina HiSeq 1500. TCRdb trimmed the raw reads at Q25, called clones with MiXCR and kept productive beta chains. A single entry per CDR3 protein holds the most common genes and DNA from its merged rows. For this sample there are under 150,000 distinct CDR3 sequences; 8% to 9% appear just once. Roughly a tenth of the sample comes from the top ten. Based on the germline V gene, the CDR1 and CDR2 sequences are SGHDN and FVKESK. Trimming removed 0 bases from V and 7 bases from J; the gene matches leave 10 bases unexplained. From its cysteine to its phenylalanine, the CDR3 spans 17 amino acids. CDR3 DNA is the only sequence kept; it has 51 bases, read in frame from the first base. The paper's findings and limits, for the study overall: The ex vivo response was dominated by HLA-C-restricted CMV-specific TCR beta clonotypes, which also provided the single most frequent clonotype in two of eight donors. In both this cohort and an independent cohort of a few hundred donors, the cumulative frequency of public TCR beta family members distinguished carriers of CMV infection plus the relevant HLA type.

This TCR was recovered from a human donor in good health (CMV status not recorded). Some clones in this sample may be carry-over from other donors' samples. Input material: PBMCs. The chain is assembled from TRBV14 and TRBJ2-1, and 9 bases in between align with TRBD2. The CDR3 corresponds to CASSQDSAGGLRNEQFF. DNA sequence: TGTGCCAGCAGCCAAGATTCTGCGGGGGGGCTGAGGAATGAGCAGTTCTTC.